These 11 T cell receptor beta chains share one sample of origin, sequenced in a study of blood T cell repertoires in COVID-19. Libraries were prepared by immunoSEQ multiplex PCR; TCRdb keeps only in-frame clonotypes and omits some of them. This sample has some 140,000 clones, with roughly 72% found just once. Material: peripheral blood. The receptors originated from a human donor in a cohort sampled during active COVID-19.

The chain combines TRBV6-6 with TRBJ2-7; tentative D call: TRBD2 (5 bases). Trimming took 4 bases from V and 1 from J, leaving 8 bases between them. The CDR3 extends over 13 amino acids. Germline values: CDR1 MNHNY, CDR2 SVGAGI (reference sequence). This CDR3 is CASSFGGSYEQYF. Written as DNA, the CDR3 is TGTGCCAGCAGTTTTGGCGGGTCCTACGAGCAGTACTTC.

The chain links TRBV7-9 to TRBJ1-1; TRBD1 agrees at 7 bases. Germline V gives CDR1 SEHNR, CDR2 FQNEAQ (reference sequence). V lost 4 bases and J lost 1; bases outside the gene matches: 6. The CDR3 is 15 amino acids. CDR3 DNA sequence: TGTGCCAGCAGCTCCATGGGACAGAGGAACACTGAAGCTTTCTTT. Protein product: CASSSMGQRNTEAFF.

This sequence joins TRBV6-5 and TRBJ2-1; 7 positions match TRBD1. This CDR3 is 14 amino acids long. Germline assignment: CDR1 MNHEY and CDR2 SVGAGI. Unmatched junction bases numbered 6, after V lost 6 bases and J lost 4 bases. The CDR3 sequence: CASRPGQPYNEQFF. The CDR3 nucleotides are TGTGCCAGCAGACCGGGACAGCCGTACAATGAGCAGTTCTTC.

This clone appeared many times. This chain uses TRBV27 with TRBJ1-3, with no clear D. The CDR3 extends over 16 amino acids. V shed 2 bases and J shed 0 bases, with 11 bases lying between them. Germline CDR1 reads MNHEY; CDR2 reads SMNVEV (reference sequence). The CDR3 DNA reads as TGTGCCAGCAGTTTACGAGGGCCGCTCTCTGGAAACACCATATATTTT. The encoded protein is CASSLRGPLSGNTIYF.

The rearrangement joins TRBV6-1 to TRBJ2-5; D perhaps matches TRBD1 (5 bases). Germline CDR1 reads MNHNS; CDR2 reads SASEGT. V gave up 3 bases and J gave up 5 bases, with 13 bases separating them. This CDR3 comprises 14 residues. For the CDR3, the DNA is TGTGCCAGCAGTGAGATAAGGGGTCGGGAGACCCAGTACTTC. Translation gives CASSEIRGRETQYF.

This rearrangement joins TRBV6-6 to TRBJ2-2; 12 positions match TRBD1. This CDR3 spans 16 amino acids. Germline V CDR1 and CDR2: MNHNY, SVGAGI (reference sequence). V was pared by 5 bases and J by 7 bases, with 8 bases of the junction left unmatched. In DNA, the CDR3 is TGTGCCAGCAGTAACCCGGGACAGGGGGCGATCGGGGAGCTGTTTTTT. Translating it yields CASSNPGQGAIGELFF.

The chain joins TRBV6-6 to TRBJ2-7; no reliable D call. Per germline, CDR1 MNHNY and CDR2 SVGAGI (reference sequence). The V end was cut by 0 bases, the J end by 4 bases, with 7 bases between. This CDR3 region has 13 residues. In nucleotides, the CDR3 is TGTGCCAGCAGTTACTCGAGGAATTACGAGCAGTACTTC. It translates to CASSYSRNYEQYF.

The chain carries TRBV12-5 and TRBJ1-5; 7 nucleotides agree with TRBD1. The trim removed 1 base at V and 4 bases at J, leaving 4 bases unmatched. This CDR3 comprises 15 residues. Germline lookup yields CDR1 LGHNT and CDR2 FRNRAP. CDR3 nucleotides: TGTGCTAGTGGTTTGGGGACAGGAGGAAATCAGCCCCAGCATTTT. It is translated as CASGLGTGGNQPQHF. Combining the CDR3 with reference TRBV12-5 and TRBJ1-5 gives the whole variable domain DARVTQTPRHKVTEMGQEVTMRCQPILGHNTVFWYRQTMMQGLELLAYFRNRAPLDDSGMPKDRFSAEMPDATLATLKIQPSEPRDSAVYFCASGLGTGGNQPQHFGDGTRLSIL.

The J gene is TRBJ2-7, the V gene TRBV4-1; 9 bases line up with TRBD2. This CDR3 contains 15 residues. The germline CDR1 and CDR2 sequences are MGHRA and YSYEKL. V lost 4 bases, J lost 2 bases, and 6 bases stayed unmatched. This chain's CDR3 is CASSLAGGRPYEQYF. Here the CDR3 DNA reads TGCGCCAGCAGCCTCGCGGGGGGGCGTCCCTACGAGCAGTACTTC.

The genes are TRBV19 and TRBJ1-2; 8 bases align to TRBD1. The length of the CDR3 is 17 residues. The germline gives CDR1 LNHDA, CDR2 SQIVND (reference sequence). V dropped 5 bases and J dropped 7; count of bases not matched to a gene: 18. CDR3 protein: CASSRYAGGGSQGGYTF. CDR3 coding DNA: TGTGCCAGTAGTCGTTACGCAGGGGGCGGTAGCCAGGGTGGCTACACCTTC.

The CDR3 DNA reads TGTGCCAGCAGCTTAGTCTCAGGGAAGCCTAACGAGCAGTACTTC. Its translation: CASSLVSGKPNEQYF. This chain uses TRBV7-9 with TRBJ2-7, with D perhaps TRBD1 (5 bases). Germline V gene lookup returns CDR1 SEHNR and CDR2 FQNEAQ (reference sequence). The CDR3 is 15 residues long. Trimming shortened V by 1 base and J by 5 bases, and 15 bases separated the two germline ends.